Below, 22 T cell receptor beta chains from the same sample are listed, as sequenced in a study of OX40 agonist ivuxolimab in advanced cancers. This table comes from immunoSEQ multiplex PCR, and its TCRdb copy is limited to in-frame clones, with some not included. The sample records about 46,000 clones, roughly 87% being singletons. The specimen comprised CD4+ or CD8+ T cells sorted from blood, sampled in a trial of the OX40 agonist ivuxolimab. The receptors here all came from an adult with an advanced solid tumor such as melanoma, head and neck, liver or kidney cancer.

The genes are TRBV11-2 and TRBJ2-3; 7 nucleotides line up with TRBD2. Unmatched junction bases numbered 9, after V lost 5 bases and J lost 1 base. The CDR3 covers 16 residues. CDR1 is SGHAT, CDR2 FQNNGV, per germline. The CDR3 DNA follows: TGTGCCAGCAGCCCTCTGGGGGGGAGGGGCACAGATACGCAGTATTTT. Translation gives CASSPLGGRGTDTQYF. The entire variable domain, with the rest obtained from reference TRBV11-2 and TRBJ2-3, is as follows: EAGVAQSPRYKIIEKRQSVAFWCNPISGHATLYWYQQILGQGPKLLIQFQNNGVVDDSQLPKDRFSAERLKGVDSTLKIQPAKLEDSAVYLCASSPLGGRGTDTQYFGPGTRLTVL.

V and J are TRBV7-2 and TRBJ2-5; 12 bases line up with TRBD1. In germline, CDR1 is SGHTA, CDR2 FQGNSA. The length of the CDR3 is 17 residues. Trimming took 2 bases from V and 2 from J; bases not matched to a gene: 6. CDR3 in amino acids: CASSLRGQGASQETQYF. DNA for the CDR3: TGTGCCAGCAGCTTACGGGGACAGGGGGCCTCTCAAGAGACCCAGTACTTC.

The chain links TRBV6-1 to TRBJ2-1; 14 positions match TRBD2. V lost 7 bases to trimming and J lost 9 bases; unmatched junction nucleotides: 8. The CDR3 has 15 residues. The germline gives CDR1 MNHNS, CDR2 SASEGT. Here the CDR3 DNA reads TGTGCCAGCATCACCGGGACTAGCGGGAGTATTGAGCAGTTCTTC. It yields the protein CASITGTSGSIEQFF.

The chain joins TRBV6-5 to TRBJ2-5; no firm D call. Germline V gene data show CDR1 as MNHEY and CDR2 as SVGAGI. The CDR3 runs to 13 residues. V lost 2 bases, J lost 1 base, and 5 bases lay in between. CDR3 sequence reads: CASSYNIQETQYF. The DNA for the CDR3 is TGTGCCAGCAGTTACAATATCCAAGAGACCCAGTACTTC.

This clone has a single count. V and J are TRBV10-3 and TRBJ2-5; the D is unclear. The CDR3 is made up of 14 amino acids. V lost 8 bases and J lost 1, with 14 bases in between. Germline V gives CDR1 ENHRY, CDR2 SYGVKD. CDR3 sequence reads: CAIGFAATQETQYF. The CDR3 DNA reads TGTGCCATCGGTTTTGCGGCGACCCAAGAGACCCAGTACTTC.

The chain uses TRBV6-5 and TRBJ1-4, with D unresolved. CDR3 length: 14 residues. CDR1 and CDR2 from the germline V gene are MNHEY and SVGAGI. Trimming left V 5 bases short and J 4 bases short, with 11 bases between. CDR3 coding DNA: TGTGCCAGCAGTAAGACACGGGGTAATGAAAAACTGTTTTTT. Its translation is CASSKTRGNEKLFF.

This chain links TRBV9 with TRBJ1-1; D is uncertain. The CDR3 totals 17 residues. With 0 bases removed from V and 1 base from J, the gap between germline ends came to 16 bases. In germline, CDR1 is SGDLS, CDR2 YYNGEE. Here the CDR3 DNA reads TGTGCCAGCAGCGTAGACGGCGGAATACCTTGGAACACTGAAGCTTTCTTT. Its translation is CASSVDGGIPWNTEAFF.

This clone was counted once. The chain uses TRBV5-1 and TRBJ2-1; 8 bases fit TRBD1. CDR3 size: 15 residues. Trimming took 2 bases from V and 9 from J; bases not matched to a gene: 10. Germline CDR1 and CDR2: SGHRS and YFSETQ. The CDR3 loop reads CASSFGDRSVREQFF. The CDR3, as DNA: TGCGCCAGCAGCTTTGGGGACAGGTCCGTACGTGAGCAGTTCTTC.

DNA for the CDR3: TGTGCCAGCAGCACTCGGACGGGCCGCTCCTACAATGAGCAGTTCTTC. As protein: CASSTRTGRSYNEQFF. The chain recombines TRBV5-8 with TRBJ2-1; D is uncertain. Trimming took 4 bases from V and 0 from J, leaving 14 bases between them. The CDR3 length is 16 residues. The germline CDR1 and CDR2 sequences are SGHTS and YDEGEE.

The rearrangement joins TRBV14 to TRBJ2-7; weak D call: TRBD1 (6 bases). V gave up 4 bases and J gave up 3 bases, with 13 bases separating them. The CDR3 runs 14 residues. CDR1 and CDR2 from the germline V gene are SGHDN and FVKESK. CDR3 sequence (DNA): TGTGCCAGCAGCCCAGAGGGGGTAATCTACGAGCAGTACTTC. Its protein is CASSPEGVIYEQYF.

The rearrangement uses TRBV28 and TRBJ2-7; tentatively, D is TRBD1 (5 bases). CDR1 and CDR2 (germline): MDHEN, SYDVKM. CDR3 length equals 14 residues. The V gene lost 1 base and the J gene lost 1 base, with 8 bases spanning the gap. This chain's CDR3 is CASSLLAGSYEQYF. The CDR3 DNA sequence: TGTGCCAGCAGTTTATTAGCAGGGTCCTACGAGCAGTACTTC.

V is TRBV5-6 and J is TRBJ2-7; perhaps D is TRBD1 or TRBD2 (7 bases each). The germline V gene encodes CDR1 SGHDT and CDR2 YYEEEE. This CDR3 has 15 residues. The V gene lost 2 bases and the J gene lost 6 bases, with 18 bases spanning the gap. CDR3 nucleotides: TGTGCCAGCAGCTTAGGAGCAGGGGGGGTTGGCGAGCAGTACTTC. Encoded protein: CASSLGAGGVGEQYF.

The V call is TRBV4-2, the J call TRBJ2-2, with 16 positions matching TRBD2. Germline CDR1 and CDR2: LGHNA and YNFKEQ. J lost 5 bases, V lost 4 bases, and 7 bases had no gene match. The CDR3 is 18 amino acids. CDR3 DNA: TGTGCCAGCAGCCGGGGACTAGCGGGAGGGCCAGAGACCGGGGAGCTGTTTTTT. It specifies CASSRGLAGGPETGELFF.

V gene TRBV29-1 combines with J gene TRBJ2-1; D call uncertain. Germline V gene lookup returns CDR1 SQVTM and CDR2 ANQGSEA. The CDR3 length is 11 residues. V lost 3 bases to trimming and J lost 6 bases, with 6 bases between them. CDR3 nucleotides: TGCAGCGTTGAGTGGTCCAATGAGCAGTTCTTC. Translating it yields CSVEWSNEQFF.

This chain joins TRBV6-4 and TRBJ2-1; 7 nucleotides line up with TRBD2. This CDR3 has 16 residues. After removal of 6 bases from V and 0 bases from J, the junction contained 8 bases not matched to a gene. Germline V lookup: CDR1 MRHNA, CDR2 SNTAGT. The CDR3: CASSSQTGGSYNEQFF. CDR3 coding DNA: TGTGCCAGCAGCTCTCAGACGGGGGGCTCCTACAATGAGCAGTTCTTC.

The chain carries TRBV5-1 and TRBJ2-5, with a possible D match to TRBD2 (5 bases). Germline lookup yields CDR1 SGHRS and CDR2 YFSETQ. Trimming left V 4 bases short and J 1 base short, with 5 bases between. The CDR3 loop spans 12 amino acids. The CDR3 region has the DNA TGCGCCAGCAGCGGGAGCCAAGAGACCCAGTACTTC. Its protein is CASSGSQETQYF.

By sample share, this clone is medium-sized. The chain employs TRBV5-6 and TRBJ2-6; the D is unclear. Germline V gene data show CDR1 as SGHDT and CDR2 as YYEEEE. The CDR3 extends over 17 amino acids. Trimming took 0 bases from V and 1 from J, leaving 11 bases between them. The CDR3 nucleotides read TGTGCCAGCAGCTTGGCCTACGCCCAGTCTGGGGCCAACGTCCTGACTTTC. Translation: CASSLAYAQSGANVLTF.

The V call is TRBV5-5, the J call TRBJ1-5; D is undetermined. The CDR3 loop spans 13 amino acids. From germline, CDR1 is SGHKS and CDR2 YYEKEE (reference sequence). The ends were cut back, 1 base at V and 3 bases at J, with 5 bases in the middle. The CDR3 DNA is TGTGCCAGCAGCTTGTTCTCCAATCAGCCCCAGCATTTT. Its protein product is CASSLFSNQPQHF.

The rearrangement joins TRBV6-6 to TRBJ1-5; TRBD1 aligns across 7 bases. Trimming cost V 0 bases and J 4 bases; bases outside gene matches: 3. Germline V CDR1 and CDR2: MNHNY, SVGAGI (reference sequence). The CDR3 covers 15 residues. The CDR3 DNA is TGTGCCAGCAGTTACTCGCAGGGGGGAAATCAGCCCCAGCATTTT. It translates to CASSYSQGGNQPQHF.

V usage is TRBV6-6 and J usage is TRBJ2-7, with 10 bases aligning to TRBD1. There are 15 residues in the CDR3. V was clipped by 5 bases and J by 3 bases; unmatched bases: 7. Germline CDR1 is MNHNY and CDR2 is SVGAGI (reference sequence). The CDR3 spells CASSPRDRGIYEQYF. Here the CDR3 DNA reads TGTGCCAGCAGTCCCCGGGACAGGGGTATCTACGAGCAGTACTTC.

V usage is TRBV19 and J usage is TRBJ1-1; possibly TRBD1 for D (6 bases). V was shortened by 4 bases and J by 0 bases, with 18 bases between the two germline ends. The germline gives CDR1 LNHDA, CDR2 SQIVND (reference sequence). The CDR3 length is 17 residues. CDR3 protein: CASSRVAGALMNTEAFF. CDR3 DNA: TGTGCCAGTAGTAGGGTGGCAGGGGCGCTCATGAACACTGAAGCTTTCTTT.

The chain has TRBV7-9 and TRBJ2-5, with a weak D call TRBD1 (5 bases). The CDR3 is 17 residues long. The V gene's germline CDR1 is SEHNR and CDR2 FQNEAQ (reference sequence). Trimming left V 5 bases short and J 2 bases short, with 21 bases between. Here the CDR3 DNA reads TGTGCCAGCAGCAAAAACCTCCTGGGGCGAGAACAAGAGACCCAGTACTTC. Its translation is CASSKNLLGREQETQYF.